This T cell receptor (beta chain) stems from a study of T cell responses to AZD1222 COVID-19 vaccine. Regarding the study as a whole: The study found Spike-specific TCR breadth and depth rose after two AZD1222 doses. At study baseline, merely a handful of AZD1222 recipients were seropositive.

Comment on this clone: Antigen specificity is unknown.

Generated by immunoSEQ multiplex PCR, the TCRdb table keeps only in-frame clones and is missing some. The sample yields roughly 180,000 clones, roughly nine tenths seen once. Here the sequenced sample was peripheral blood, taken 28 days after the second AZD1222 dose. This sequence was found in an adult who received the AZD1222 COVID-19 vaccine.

The CDR3 DNA reads as TGTGCCTGGGGCCTCTCTGGAAACACCATATATTTT. Its protein is CAWGLSGNTIYF. V usage is TRBV30 and J usage is TRBJ1-3; no clear D. V dropped 5 bases and J dropped 0 bases, with 5 bases sitting between them. Per germline, CDR1 GTSNPN and CDR2 SVGIG (reference sequence). The length of the CDR3 is 12 residues. The full variable domain, rest sourced from reference TRBV30 and TRBJ1-3, is SQTIHQWPATLVQPVGSPLSLECTVEGTSNPNLYWYRQAAGRGLQLLFYSVGIGQISSEVPQNLSASRPQDRQFILSSKKLLLSDSGFYLCAWGLSGNTIYFGEGSWLTVV.